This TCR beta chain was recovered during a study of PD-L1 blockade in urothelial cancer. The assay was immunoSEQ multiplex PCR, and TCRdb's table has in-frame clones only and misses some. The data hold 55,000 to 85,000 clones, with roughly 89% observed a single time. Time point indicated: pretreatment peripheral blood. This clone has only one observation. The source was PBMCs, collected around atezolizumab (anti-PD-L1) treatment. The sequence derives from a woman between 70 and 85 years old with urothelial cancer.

CDR3 sequence: CASSAGGAGGPNTGELFF. In nucleotides, the CDR3 is TGTGCCAGTAGTGCCGGGGGTGCGGGGGGGCCGAACACCGGGGAGCTGTTTTTT. The genes are TRBV19 and TRBJ2-2; 9 positions match TRBD2. CDR1 and CDR2 (germline): LNHDA, SQIVND (reference sequence). V gave up 5 bases and J gave up 0 bases; unmatched junction bases: 10. The CDR3 consists of 18 residues.